The T cell receptor beta chain described here comes from a study of tumor-infiltrating lymphocytes in primary liver carcinoma. Overall study: Regardless of tissue type, samples showed similar yields of roughly 3.65 to 8 million productive TCRbeta reads.

From approximately 0.5 ug of total RNA, TCR beta-specific cDNA was reverse-transcribed using a constant-region primer. Three nested multiplex PCR rounds, a slightly modified ARM-PCR, produced the libraries for TCR beta. For about 11 cycles apiece, the opening two PCR rounds ran with TRBV1-TRBV30 forward primers and a C-beta reverse primer. A single record per CDR3 protein comes from TCRdb applying MiXCR to the multiplex PCR reads. The sample carries some 180,000 distinct CDR3 sequences, 85% recorded once. Of note for this clonotype: What it recognizes is unknown.

For each extraction, RNA and DNA were obtained together from 20-30 mg of unsorted bulk tissue. Surgical resection was the treatment these patients received for primary liver carcinoma. The study, taken as a whole, reports: Tumor-adjacent and tumor-blood pairs overlapped less than tumor region pairs did. Tumor samples exhibited a significantly greater top-250-clone fraction than blood samples (p = 0.039).

The CDR3 covers 14 residues. Germline V gene data show CDR1 as SEHNR and CDR2 as FQNEAQ (reference sequence). Deletions cut 4 bases from V and 8 bases from J, with 15 bases between. This sequence originates from a man in his forties or fifties with primary liver carcinoma and hepatitis B virus infection. The sample was tumor tissue from primary liver carcinoma. The rearrangement uses TRBV7-9 and TRBJ2-1; D not resolved. CDR3 in DNA: TGTGCCAGCAGCTCACGCAGACCGGACCATGAGCAGTTCTTC. It encodes CASSSRRPDHEQFF.